The entry below gives a single TCR beta chain sequence along with its context. This sample was taken from a study of blood T cell repertoires in COVID-19. On the study more broadly: From the United States, Italy and Spain came samples of acute and convalescent COVID-19. Sources were T cells, B-cell-depleted T cells, or PBMCs; the material itself was cDNA or gDNA.

This CDR3 contains 13 residues. V gave up 7 bases and J gave up 6 bases, with 15 bases separating them. Germline-derived CDR1 and CDR2 are SEHNR and FQNEAQ (reference sequence). Per the authors' pipeline: Quantification of nucleated cells was approximated via reference gene primer amplification. This table comes from immunoSEQ multiplex PCR, and its TCRdb copy is limited to in-frame clones, with some not included. D and trimming were read from the DNA, whereas the V and J calls and clone size are those reported in that table. The sample consists of approximately 76,000 clones, 75% to 90% of them appearing once.

The sample comprised peripheral blood. J is TRBJ1-1 and V is TRBV7-9; D ambiguous. This TCR was recovered from a woman aged 80 or over with active or convalescent COVID-19. In DNA, the CDR3 is TGTGCCAGCAACGCCGGTGGGAGGGCTGAAGCTTTCTTT. Translating gives CASNAGGRAEAFF.